This T cell receptor beta chain was profiled in a study of blood T cell repertoires in COVID-19. Study information: Collection of acute and convalescent COVID-19 samples took place in the United States, Italy and Spain. T cells, B-cell-depleted T cells, or PBMCs supplied cDNA or gDNA.

The V gene's germline CDR1 is LNHNV and CDR2 YYDKDF (reference sequence). With 1 base removed from V and 5 bases from J, the gap between germline ends came to 14 bases. This CDR3 is 16 amino acids long. Authors' methods: Using reference gene primer amplification, nucleated cell counts were estimated. Some clones are missing from TCRdb's copy, which holds only in-frame ones; the method was immunoSEQ multiplex PCR. V and J calls and clone size are given by that table; D and trimming were obtained from the DNA. The table includes under 200,000 clones, about four fifths detected once. The specimen sequenced was peripheral blood. V and J are TRBV15 and TRBJ1-4; a weak D match, TRBD1 (5 bases). The sequence was obtained from a man aged 65-85 years with active or convalescent COVID-19. CDR3 coding DNA: TGTGCCACCAGCAGAGTAGGGATGACAGCAAATGAAAAACTGTTTTTT. It encodes CATSRVGMTANEKLFF.